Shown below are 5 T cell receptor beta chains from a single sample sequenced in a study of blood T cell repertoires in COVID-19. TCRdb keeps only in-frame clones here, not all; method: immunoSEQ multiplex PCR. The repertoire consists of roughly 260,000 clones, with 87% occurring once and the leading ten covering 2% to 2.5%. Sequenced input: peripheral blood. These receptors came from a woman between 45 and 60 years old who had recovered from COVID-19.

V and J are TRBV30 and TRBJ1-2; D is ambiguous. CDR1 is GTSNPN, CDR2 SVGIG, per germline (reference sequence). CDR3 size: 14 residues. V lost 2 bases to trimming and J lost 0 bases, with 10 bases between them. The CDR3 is CAWSSSTTNYGYTF. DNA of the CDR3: TGTGCCTGGAGTTCTTCCACAACTAACTATGGCTACACCTTC.

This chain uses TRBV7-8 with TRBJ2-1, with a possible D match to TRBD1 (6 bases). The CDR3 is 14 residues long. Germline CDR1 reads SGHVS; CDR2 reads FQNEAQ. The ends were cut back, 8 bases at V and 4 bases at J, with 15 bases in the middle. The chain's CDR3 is CASEAQGRYNEQFF. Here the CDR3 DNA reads TGTGCCAGCGAGGCCCAGGGGCGATACAATGAGCAGTTCTTC.

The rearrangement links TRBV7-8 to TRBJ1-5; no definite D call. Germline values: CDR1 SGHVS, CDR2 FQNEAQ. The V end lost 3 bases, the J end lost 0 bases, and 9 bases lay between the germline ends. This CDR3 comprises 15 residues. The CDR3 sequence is CASSFERDSNQPQHF. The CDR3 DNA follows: TGTGCCAGCAGCTTCGAACGGGATAGCAATCAGCCCCAGCATTTT.

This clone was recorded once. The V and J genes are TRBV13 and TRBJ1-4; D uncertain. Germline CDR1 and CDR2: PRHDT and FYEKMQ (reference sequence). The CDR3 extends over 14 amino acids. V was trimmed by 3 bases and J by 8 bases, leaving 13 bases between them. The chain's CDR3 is CASSFGGHGEKLFF. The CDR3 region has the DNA TGTGCCAGCAGCTTCGGCGGCCATGGGGAAAAACTGTTTTTT.

The CDR3 here is CASMIAANYNEQFF. The CDR3 DNA reads as TGTGCCAGCATGATAGCGGCGAACTACAATGAGCAGTTCTTC. V is TRBV7-2 and J is TRBJ2-1; D is possibly TRBD2 (6 bases). Trimming took 7 bases from V and 3 from J, leaving 13 bases between them. The CDR3 has 14 residues. CDR1 and CDR2 from the germline V gene are SGHTA and FQGNSA.